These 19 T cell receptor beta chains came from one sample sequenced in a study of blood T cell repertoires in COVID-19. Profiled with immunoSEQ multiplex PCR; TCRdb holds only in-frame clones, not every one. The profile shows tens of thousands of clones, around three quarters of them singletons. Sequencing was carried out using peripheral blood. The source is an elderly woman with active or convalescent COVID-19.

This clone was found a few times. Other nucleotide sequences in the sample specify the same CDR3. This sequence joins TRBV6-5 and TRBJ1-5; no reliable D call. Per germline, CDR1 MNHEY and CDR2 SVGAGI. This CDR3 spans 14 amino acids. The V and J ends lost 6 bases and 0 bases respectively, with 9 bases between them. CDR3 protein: CASRNTNSNQPQHF. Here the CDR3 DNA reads TGTGCCAGCAGGAACACAAATAGCAATCAGCCCCAGCATTTT.

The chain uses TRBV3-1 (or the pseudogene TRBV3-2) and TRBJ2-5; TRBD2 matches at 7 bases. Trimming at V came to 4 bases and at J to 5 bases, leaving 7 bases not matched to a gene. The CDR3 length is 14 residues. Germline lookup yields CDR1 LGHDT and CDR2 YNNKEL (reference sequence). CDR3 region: CASSLTLGGETQYF. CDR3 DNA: TGTGCCAGCAGCCTCACGCTCGGGGGGGAGACCCAGTACTTC.

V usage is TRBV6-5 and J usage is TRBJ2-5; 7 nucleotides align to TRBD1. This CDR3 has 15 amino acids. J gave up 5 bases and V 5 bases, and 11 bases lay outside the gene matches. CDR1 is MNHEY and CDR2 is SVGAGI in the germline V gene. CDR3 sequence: CASSTIQGLWETQYF. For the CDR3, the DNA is TGTGCCAGCAGTACAATACAGGGGCTATGGGAGACCCAGTACTTC.

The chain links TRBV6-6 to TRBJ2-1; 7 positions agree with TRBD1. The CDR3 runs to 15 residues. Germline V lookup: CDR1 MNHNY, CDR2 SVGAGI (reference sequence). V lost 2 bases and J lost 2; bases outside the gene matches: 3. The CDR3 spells CASSYATGPYNEQFF. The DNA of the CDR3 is TGTGCCAGCAGTTACGCGACAGGGCCCTACAATGAGCAGTTCTTC.

CDR3 in amino acids: CASSLLGGEQYF. The CDR3 DNA follows: TGTGCCAGCAGCTTATTGGGGGGCGAGCAGTACTTC. The rearrangement uses TRBV7-2 and TRBJ2-7, with D perhaps TRBD2 (6 bases). This CDR3 comprises 12 residues. Trimming took 2 bases from V and 6 from J, leaving 8 bases between them. The V gene's germline CDR1 is SGHTA and CDR2 FQGNSA.

The CDR3 DNA reads TGTGCCACCAGTGATTTACGCCCCAGCTCCTACAATGAGCAGTTCTTC. Protein: CATSDLRPSSYNEQFF. V gene TRBV24-1 combines with J gene TRBJ2-1, with D unclear. CDR3 size: 16 residues. Looked up from germline, CDR1 is KGHDR and CDR2 is SFDVKD. V gave up 1 base and J gave up 0 bases, with 9 bases separating them.

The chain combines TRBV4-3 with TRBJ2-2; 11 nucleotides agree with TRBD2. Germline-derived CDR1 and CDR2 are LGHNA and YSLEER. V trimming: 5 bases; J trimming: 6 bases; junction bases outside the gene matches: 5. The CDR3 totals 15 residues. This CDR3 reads CASSDSGGAPGELFF. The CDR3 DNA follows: TGCGCCAGCAGCGATAGCGGGGGGGCCCCCGGGGAGCTGTTTTTT.

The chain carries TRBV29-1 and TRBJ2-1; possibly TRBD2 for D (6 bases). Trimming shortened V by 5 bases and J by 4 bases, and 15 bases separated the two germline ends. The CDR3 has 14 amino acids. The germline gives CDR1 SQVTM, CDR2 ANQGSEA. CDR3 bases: TGCAGCGTTAAACAGGAGGGTCATTACAATGAGCAGTTCTTC. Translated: CSVKQEGHYNEQFF.

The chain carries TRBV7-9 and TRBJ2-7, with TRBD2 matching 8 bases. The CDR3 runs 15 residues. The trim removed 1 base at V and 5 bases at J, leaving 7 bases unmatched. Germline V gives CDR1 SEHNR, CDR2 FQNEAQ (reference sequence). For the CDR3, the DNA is TGTGCCAGCAGCTTAGATGGTTCAGCGGGGGACGAGCAGTACTTC. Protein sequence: CASSLDGSAGDEQYF.

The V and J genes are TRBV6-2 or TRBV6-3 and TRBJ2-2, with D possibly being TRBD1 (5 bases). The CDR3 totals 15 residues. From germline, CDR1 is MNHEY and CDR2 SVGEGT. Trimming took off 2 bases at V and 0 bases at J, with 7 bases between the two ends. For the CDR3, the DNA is TGTGCCAGCAGTTACGGGGCTGCGAACACCGGGGAGCTGTTTTTT. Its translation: CASSYGAANTGELFF.

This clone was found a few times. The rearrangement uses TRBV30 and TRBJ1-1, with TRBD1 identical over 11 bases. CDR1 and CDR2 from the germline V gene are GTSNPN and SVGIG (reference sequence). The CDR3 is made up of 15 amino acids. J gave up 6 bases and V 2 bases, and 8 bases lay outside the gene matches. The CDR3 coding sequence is TGTGCCTGGAGTTACTCGGGACAGGGGGTCCCTGAAGCTTTCTTT. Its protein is CAWSYSGQGVPEAFF.

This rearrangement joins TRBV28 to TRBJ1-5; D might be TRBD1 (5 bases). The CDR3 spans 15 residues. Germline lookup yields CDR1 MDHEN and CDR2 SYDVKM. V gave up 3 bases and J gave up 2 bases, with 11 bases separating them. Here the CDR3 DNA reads TGTGCCAGCAGTTTCGGGGGGTTTGGCAATCAGCCCCAGCATTTT. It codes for CASSFGGFGNQPQHF.

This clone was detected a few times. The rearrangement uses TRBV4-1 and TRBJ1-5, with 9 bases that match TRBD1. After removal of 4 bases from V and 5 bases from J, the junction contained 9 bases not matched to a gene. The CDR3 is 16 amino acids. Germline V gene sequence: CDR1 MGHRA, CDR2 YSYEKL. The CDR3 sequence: CASSPSWTGVHQPQHF. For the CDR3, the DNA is TGCGCCAGCAGCCCCTCCTGGACAGGGGTCCATCAGCCCCAGCATTTT.

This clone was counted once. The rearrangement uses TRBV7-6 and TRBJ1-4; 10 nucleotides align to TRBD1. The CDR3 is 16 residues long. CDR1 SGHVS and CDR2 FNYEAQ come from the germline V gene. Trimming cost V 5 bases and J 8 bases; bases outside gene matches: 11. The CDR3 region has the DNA TGTGCCAGCAGCGCAAGTTACCGGGACAGGGGCGAAAAACTGTTTTTT. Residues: CASSASYRDRGEKLFF.

In DNA form, the CDR3 reads TGTGCCAGCAGCCCAGGGGGCGAGGACACTGAAGCTTTCTTT. Translated, it gives CASSPGGEDTEAFF. The chain employs TRBV7-2 and TRBJ1-1, with TRBD1 identical over 8 bases. The germline V gene has CDR1 SGHTA and CDR2 FQGNSA. CDR3 length: 14 residues. The ends lost 5 bases at V and 3 bases at J; junction bases unmatched: 5.

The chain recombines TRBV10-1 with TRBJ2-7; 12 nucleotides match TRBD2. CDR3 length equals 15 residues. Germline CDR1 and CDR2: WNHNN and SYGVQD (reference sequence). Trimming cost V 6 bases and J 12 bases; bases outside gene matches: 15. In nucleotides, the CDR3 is TGCGCCAGCAGCCCACTAGCGGGGGGCGATGGTGGTATGTACTTC. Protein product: CASSPLAGGDGGMYF.

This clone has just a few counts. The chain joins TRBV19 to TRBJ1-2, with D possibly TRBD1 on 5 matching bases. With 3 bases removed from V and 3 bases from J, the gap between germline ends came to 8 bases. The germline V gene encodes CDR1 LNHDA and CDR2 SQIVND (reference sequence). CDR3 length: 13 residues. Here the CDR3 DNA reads TGTGCCAGTAGTATGGGCAGGGACTATGGCTACACCTTC. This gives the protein CASSMGRDYGYTF.

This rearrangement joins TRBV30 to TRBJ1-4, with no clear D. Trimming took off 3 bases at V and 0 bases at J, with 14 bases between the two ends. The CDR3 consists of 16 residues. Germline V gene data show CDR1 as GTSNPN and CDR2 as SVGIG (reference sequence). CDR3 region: CAWRRVVTATNEKLFF. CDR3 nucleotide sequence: TGTGCCTGGAGGCGAGTCGTTACCGCAACTAATGAAAAACTGTTTTTT.

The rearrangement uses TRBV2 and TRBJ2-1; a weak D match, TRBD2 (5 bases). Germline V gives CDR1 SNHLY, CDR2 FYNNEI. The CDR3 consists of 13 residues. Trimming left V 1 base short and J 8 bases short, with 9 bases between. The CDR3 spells CASSEDLGDEQFF. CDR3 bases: TGTGCCAGCAGTGAAGATCTCGGGGATGAGCAGTTCTTC.